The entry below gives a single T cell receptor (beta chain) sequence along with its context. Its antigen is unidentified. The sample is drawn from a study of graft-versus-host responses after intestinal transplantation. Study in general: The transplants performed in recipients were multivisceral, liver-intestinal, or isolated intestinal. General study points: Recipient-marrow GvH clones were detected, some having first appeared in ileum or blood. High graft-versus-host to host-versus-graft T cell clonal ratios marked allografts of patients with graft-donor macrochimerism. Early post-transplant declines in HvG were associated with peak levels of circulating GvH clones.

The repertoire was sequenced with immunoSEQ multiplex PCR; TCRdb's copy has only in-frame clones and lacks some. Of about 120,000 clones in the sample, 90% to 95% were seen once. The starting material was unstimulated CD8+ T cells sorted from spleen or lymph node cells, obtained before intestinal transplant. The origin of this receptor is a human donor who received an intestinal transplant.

CDR3 protein: CASSGPSGRGLSYEQYF. CDR3 sequence (DNA): TGCGCCAGCAGCGGTCCTAGCGGGAGGGGGCTGTCCTACGAGCAGTACTTC. The rearrangement uses TRBV4-3 and TRBJ2-5, with 12 bases that match TRBD2. The closer fit of TRBJ2-7 to the DNA end suggests the J call may be wrong. The CDR3 runs 17 residues. CDR1 is LGHNA, CDR2 YSLEER, per germline.